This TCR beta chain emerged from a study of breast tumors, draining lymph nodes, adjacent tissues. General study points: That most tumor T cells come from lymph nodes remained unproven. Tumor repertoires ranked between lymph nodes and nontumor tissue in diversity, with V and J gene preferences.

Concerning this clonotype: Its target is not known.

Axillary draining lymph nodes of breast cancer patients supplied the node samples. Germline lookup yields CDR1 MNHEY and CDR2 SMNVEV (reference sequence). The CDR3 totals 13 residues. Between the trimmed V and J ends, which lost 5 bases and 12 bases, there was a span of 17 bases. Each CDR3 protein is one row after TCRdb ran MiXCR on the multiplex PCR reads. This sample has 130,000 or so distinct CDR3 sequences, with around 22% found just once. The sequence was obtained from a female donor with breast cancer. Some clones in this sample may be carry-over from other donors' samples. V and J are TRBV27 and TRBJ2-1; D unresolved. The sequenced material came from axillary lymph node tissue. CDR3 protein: CASSVSTSVGQFF. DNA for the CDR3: TGTGCCAGCAGTGTGTCGACATCGGTCGGGCAGTTCTTC.